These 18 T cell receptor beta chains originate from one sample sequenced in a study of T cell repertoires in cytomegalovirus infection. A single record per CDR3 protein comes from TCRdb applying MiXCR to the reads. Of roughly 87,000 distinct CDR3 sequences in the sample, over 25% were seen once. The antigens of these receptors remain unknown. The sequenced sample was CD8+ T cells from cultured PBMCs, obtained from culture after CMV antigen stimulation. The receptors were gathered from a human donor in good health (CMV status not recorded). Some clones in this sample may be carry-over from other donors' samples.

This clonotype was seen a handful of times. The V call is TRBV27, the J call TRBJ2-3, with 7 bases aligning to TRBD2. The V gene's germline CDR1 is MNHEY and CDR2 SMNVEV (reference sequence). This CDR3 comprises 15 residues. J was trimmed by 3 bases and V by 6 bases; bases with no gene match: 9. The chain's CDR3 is CASRTTWGGTDTQYF. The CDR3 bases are TGTGCCAGCAGAACCACTTGGGGGGGGACAGATACGCAGTATTTT.

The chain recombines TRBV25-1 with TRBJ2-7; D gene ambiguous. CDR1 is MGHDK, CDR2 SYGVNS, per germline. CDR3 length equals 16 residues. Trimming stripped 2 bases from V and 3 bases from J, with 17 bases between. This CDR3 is CASSEAASWGFYEQYF. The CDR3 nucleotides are TGTGCCAGCAGTGAAGCCGCTTCTTGGGGTTTCTACGAGCAGTACTTC.

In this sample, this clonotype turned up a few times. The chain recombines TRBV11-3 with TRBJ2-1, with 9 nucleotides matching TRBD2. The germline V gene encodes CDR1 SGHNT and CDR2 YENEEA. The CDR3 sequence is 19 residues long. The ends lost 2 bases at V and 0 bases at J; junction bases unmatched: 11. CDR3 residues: CASSLRVSGGASSYNEQFF. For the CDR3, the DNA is TGTGCCAGCAGCTTACGGGTTAGCGGGGGTGCGAGCTCCTACAATGAGCAGTTCTTC.

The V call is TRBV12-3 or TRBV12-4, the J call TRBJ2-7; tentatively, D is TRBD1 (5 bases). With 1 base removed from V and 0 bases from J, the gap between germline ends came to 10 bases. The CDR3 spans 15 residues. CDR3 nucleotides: TGTGCCAGCAGTTTAGGGACACTGAGCTCCTACGAGCAGTACTTC. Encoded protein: CASSLGTLSSYEQYF.

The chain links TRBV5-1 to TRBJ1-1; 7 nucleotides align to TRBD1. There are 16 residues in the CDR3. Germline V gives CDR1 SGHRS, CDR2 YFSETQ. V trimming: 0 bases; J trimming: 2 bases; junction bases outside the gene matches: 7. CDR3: CASSLAGTALNTEAFF. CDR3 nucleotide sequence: TGCGCCAGCAGCTTGGCCGGGACAGCGCTTAACACTGAAGCTTTCTTT.

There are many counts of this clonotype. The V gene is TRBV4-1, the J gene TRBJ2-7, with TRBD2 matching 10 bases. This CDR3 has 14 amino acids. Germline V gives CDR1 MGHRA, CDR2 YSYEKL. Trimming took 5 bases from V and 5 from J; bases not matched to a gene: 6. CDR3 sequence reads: CASSSGTSVDEQYF. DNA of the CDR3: TGCGCCAGCAGCTCCGGGACTAGCGTGGACGAGCAGTACTTC.

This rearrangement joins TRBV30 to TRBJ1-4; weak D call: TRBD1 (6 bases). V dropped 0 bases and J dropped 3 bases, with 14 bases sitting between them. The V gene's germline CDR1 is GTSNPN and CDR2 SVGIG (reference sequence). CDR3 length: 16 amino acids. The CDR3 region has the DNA TGTGCCTGGAGTGTCCCGGGGGGGCCAGCTAATGAAAAACTGTTTTTT. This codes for CAWSVPGGPANEKLFF.

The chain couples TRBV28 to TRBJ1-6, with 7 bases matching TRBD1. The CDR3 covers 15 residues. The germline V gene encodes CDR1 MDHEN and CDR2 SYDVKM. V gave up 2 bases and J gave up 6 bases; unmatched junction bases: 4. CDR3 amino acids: CASSLRGQLNSPLHF. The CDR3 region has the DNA TGTGCCAGCAGTTTAAGGGGGCAGCTTAATTCACCCCTCCACTTT. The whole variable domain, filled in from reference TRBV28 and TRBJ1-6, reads DVKVTQSSRYLVKRTGEKVFLECVQDMDHENMFWYRQDPGLGLRLIYFSYDVKMKEKGDIPEGYSVSREKKERFSLILESASTNQTSMYLCASSLRGQLNSPLHFGNGTRLTVT.

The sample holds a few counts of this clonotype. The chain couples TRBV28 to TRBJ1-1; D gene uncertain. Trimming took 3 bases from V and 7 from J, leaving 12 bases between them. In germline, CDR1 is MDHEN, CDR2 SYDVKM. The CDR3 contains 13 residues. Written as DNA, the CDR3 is TGTGCCAGCAGTTTGTTAATCCACAGTGAAGCTTTCTTT. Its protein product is CASSLLIHSEAFF.

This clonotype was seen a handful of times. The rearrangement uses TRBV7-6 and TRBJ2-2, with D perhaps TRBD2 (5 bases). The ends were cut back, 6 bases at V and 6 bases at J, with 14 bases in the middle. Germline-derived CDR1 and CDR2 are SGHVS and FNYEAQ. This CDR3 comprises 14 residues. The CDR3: CASSQIGLPGELFF. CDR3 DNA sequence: TGTGCCAGCAGTCAAATTGGACTCCCCGGGGAGCTGTTTTTT.

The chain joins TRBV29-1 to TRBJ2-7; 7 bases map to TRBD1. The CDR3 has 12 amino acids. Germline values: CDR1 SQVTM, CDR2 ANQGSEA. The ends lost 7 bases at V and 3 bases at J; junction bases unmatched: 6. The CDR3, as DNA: TGCAGCGCCCGGACAGGCAACTACGAGCAGTACTTC. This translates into CSARTGNYEQYF.

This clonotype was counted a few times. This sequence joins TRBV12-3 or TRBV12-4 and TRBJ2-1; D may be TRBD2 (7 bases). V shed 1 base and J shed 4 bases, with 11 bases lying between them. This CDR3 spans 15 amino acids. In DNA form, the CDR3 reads TGTGCCAGCAGTTTAGGGGGGGGCAGGTACAATGAGCAGTTCTTC. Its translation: CASSLGGGRYNEQFF.

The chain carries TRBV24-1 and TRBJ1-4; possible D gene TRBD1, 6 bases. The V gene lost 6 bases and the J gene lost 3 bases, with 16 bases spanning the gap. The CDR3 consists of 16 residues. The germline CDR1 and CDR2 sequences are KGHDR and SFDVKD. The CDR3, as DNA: TGTGCCACCAGTTCGGGACACGGAGGTGCTAATGAAAAACTGTTTTTT. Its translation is CATSSGHGGANEKLFF.

CDR3 DNA: TGTGCCAGCAGCCTCCAGGAGAACACTGAAGCTTTCTTT. Residues: CASSLQENTEAFF. The gene calls are TRBV5-8 and TRBJ1-1; no firm D call. Trimming cost V 4 bases and J 1 base, with 8 bases left between them. Germline values: CDR1 SGHTS, CDR2 YDEGEE. The CDR3 loop spans 13 amino acids.

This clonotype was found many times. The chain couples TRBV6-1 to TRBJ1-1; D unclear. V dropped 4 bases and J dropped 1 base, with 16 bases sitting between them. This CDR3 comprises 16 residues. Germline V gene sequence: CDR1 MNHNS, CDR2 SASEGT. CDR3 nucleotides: TGTGCCAGCAGTGGGGCTGCGTGGGGTGGGAACACTGAAGCTTTCTTT. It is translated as CASSGAAWGGNTEAFF.

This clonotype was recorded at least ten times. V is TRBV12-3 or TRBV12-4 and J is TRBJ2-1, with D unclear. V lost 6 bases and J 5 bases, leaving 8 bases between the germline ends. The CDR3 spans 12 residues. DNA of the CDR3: TGTGCCAGCAGCAGGATGAACAATGAGCAGTTCTTC. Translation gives CASSRMNNEQFF.

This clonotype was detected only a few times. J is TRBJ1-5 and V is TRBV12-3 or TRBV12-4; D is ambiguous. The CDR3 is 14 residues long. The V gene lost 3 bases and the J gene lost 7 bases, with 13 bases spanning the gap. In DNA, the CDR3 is TGTGCCAGCAGTTTTGTCGGAGGCGGCCAGCCCCAGCATTTT. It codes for CASSFVGGGQPQHF.

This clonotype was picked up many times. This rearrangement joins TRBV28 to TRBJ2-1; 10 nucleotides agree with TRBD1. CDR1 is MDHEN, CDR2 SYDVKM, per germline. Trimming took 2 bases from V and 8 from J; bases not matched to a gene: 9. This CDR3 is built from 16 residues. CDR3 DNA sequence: TGTGCCAGCAGTTTAAAGCCGGGACAGGGGATAGATGAGCAGTTCTTC. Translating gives CASSLKPGQGIDEQFF.